Listed below are T cell receptor beta chains from one sample, sequenced in a study of T cell repertoires in cytomegalovirus infection. From the reads, TCRdb called clonotypes with MiXCR, one entry per CDR3 protein. This table holds approximately 700,000 distinct CDR3 sequences, roughly a third found once. Sequenced sample: PBMCs. These receptors all come from a human donor in good health (CMV status not recorded). Some clones in this sample may be carry-over from other donors' samples. CDR3s include the opening cysteine and the closing phenylalanine or tryptophan. The D gene is left open where the match is weak. Expanded clones get a size class; other rows say once, few or many, or leave the size out.

d_call: -
clone_size: -
v_call: TRBV5-4
j_call: TRBJ2-7
cdr3_nt: TGTGCCAGCAGCGACGTGGACAGTCACGAGCAGTACTTC
cdr3_aa: CASSDVDSHEQYF

d_call: TRBD2
clone_size: -
v_call: TRBV27
j_call: TRBJ2-5
cdr3_nt: TGTGCCAGCAGTTTATTTAGCACTAGCGGGTACCAAGAGACCCAGTACTTC
cdr3_aa: CASSLFSTSGYQETQYF

d_call: TRBD2
clone_size: many
v_call: TRBV12-3/TRBV12-4
j_call: TRBJ2-3
cdr3_nt: TGTGCCAGCAGTTTGCAGGACCATAGCGGGGATACGCAGTATTTT
cdr3_aa: CASSLQDHSGDTQYF

d_call: TRBD2
clone_size: few
v_call: TRBV5-1
j_call: TRBJ2-5
cdr3_nt: TGCGCCAGCAGCTACAAAGCGGGAGCGATCCAAGAGACCCAGTACTTC
cdr3_aa: CASSYKAGAIQETQYF

d_call: -
clone_size: once
v_call: TRBV15
j_call: TRBJ1-5
cdr3_nt: TGTGCCACCAGCAGACTAACAGGATCTGCGGGGCCCCAGCATTTT
cdr3_aa: CATSRLTGSAGPQHF

d_call: -
clone_size: -
v_call: TRBV6-2/TRBV6-3
j_call: TRBJ1-5
cdr3_nt: TGTGCCAGCGGAGGGGAGGGTACTCAGCCCCAGCATTTT
cdr3_aa: CASGGEGTQPQHF

d_call: TRBD1
clone_size: -
v_call: TRBV7-8
j_call: TRBJ2-7
cdr3_nt: TGTGCCAGCAGCCGCGGGACAGGGGAGTACGAGCAGTACTTC
cdr3_aa: CASSRGTGEYEQYF

d_call: -
clone_size: many
v_call: TRBV7-2
j_call: TRBJ1-5
cdr3_nt: TGTGCCAGCAGCTTTGGTCCCAATCAGCCCCAGCATTTT
cdr3_aa: CASSFGPNQPQHF

d_call: -
clone_size: -
v_call: TRBV24-1
j_call: TRBJ2-3
cdr3_nt: TGTGCCACCAGTGATTTGCAACCAGATACGCAGTATTTT
cdr3_aa: CATSDLQPDTQYF

d_call: -
clone_size: -
v_call: TRBV7-6
j_call: TRBJ1-1
cdr3_nt: TGTGCCAGCAGCCTGGGCGGGATTTCGGCCACTGAAGCCTTCTTT
cdr3_aa: CASSLGGISATEAFF

d_call: -
clone_size: -
v_call: TRBV27
j_call: TRBJ1-2
cdr3_nt: TGTGCCAGCAGTTCCTCTCGAGTCTATGGCTACACCTTC
cdr3_aa: CASSSSRVYGYTF

d_call: -
clone_size: -
v_call: TRBV7-9
j_call: TRBJ1-3
cdr3_nt: TGTGCCAGCAGCTCCGGGGGGGTCTCTGGAAACACCATATATTTT
cdr3_aa: CASSSGGVSGNTIYF

d_call: TRBD2
clone_size: -
v_call: TRBV7-6
j_call: TRBJ2-1
cdr3_nt: TGTGCCAGCAGCTTAGCGGCGGGAGGCGGACACAATGAGCAGTTCTTC
cdr3_aa: CASSLAAGGGHNEQFF

d_call: -
clone_size: many
v_call: TRBV14
j_call: TRBJ2-3
cdr3_nt: TGTGCCAGCAGCCCGTTCTTAGCAGATACGCAGTATTTT
cdr3_aa: CASSPFLADTQYF

d_call: -
clone_size: once
v_call: TRBV10-2
j_call: TRBJ2-4
cdr3_nt: TGCGCCAGCATGTCAGGGGGGGCCAAAAACATTCAGTACTTC
cdr3_aa: CASMSGGAKNIQYF

d_call: -
clone_size: -
v_call: TRBV20-1
j_call: TRBJ1-1
cdr3_nt: TGCAGTGGGCAGGGTACGAACACTGAAGCTTTCTTT
cdr3_aa: CSGQGTNTEAFF

d_call: TRBD1
clone_size: -
v_call: TRBV7-9
j_call: TRBJ1-2
cdr3_nt: TGTGCCAGCAGCCCACAGGGGGCGCAGCGTGGCTACACCTTC
cdr3_aa: CASSPQGAQRGYTF

d_call: -
clone_size: few
v_call: TRBV10-1
j_call: TRBJ2-7
cdr3_nt: TGCGCCAGCAGTGAGTCCGCAGGGATGAGCTACGAGCAGTACTTC
cdr3_aa: CASSESAGMSYEQYF

d_call: -
clone_size: many
v_call: TRBV11-2
j_call: TRBJ2-7
cdr3_nt: TGTGCCAGCAGCTTAGGCTTGGCAGACTACGAGCAGTACTTC
cdr3_aa: CASSLGLADYEQYF

d_call: -
clone_size: -
v_call: TRBV28
j_call: TRBJ1-4
cdr3_nt: TGTGCCAGCAGTCCCCGGGGGGGGTTGACTAATGAAAAACTGTTTTTT
cdr3_aa: CASSPRGGLTNEKLFF

d_call: -
clone_size: -
v_call: TRBV20-1
j_call: TRBJ1-5
cdr3_nt: TGCAGTGCTGCGGGAGGGGGGAGAGTAAACCAGCCCCAGCATTTT
cdr3_aa: CSAAGGGRVNQPQHF

d_call: TRBD1
clone_size: many
v_call: TRBV5-4
j_call: TRBJ2-3
cdr3_nt: TGTGCCAGCAGCGCCGACAGGGGACTAGATACGCAGTATTTT
cdr3_aa: CASSADRGLDTQYF

d_call: TRBD1
clone_size: -
v_call: TRBV20-1
j_call: TRBJ1-5
cdr3_nt: TGCAGTGCTAGTCGCGGGACAGTCGGTTTTGGGAGAAATCAGCCCCAGCATTTT
cdr3_aa: CSASRGTVGFGRNQPQHF

d_call: -
clone_size: -
v_call: TRBV4-1
j_call: TRBJ2-7
cdr3_nt: TGCGCCAGCAGCCAAGATCCCACCTACTACGAGCAGTACTTC
cdr3_aa: CASSQDPTYYEQYF

d_call: -
clone_size: once
v_call: TRBV29-1
j_call: TRBJ1-1
cdr3_nt: TGCAGCGGTTATTCTTTGAACACTGAAGCTTTCTTT
cdr3_aa: CSGYSLNTEAFF

d_call: -
clone_size: -
v_call: TRBV7-2
j_call: TRBJ1-5
cdr3_nt: -
cdr3_aa: CASSLVGGGSNQPQPF

d_call: TRBD2
clone_size: -
v_call: TRBV6-1
j_call: TRBJ2-7
cdr3_nt: TGTGCCATCAGAGGACTAGCGGGAGACGAGCAGTACTTC
cdr3_aa: CAIRGLAGDEQYF

d_call: -
clone_size: many
v_call: TRBV6-1
j_call: TRBJ2-5
cdr3_nt: TGTGCCAGCAGTGAAGCAGGTCGGTTGCTGGAGACCCAGTACTTC
cdr3_aa: CASSEAGRLLETQYF

d_call: TRBD2
clone_size: many
v_call: TRBV19
j_call: TRBJ2-1
cdr3_nt: TGTGCCAGTAGTACCCCTCCGGGACTAGCGGGGGGGAGCTCCTACAATGAGCAGTTCTTC
cdr3_aa: CASSTPPGLAGGSSYNEQFF

d_call: -
clone_size: -
v_call: TRBV6-5
j_call: TRBJ1-5
cdr3_nt: TGTGCCATAGCACCCGGGGGGCGGAATCAGCCCCAGCATTTT
cdr3_aa: CAIAPGGRNQPQHF

d_call: -
clone_size: -
v_call: TRBV6-6
j_call: TRBJ2-1
cdr3_nt: TGTGCCAGCAGTTACTCGATATCCCTTGGCTCCTACAATGAGCAGTTCTTC
cdr3_aa: CASSYSISLGSYNEQFF

d_call: -
clone_size: -
v_call: TRBV7-9
j_call: TRBJ2-7
cdr3_nt: TGTGCCAGCAGTATCAGGGAATACAACGAGCAGTACTTC
cdr3_aa: CASSIREYNEQYF